The 28 T cell receptor beta chains reported below all come from one sample, sequenced in a study of T cells in Graves' hyperthyroidism and ophthalmopathy. The source material, RNA transcripts, was used to amplify TCR beta CDR3 regions. HTBI primers were employed in a first-round RT-PCR of the TCR CDR3. TCRdb re-derived calls from the multiplex PCR reads in MiXCR, one entry per CDR3 protein. This table has about 250,000 distinct CDR3 sequences, more than 20% appearing once. The sequencing input was blood. The receptors originated from a woman between 35 and 50 years old with Graves' ophthalmopathy.

This clonotype was found many times. The V gene is TRBV6-1, the J gene TRBJ2-2; D gene unclear. The V and J ends lost 6 bases and 6 bases respectively, with 11 bases between them. The CDR3 runs to 13 residues. Per germline, CDR1 MNHNS and CDR2 SASEGT. Here the CDR3 reads CASSPFPSGELFF. The DNA for the CDR3 is TGTGCCAGCAGCCCTTTCCCTTCCGGGGAGCTGTTTTTT.

The CDR3 coding sequence is TGCAGTGCTGGACAGGGGACCCCTGAAGCTTTCTTT. It translates to CSAGQGTPEAFF. This chain links TRBV20-1 with TRBJ1-1; 9 positions match TRBD1. Germline loops: CDR1 DFQATT, CDR2 SNEGSKA (reference sequence). The CDR3 totals 12 residues. The J segment lost 6 bases and the V segment lost 5 bases, leaving 4 bases of the junction unmatched.

This clonotype was counted at least ten times. The chain employs TRBV7-9 and TRBJ2-5; D might be TRBD2 (6 bases). Germline CDR1 and CDR2: SEHNR and FQNEAQ (reference sequence). The CDR3 has 18 residues. V was trimmed by 5 bases and J by 1 base, leaving 23 bases between them. CDR3 protein: CASSPRLGSVDGQETQYF. DNA of the CDR3: TGTGCCAGCAGCCCGCGACTAGGGAGTGTGGATGGCCAAGAGACCCAGTACTTC.

There are many counts of this clonotype. V is TRBV2 and J is TRBJ2-5; possible D gene TRBD1, 6 bases. Per germline, CDR1 SNHLY and CDR2 FYNNEI. The V and J ends lost 6 bases and 5 bases respectively, with 22 bases between them. The CDR3 loop spans 16 amino acids. The CDR3 reads CASRKTTGTSSETQYF. The CDR3 bases are TGTGCCAGCAGGAAAACCACAGGGACCTCTTCGGAGACCCAGTACTTC. Together with reference TRBV2 and TRBJ2-5, the CDR3 gives the full variable domain: EPEVTQTPSHQVTQMGQEVILRCVPISNHLYFYWYRQILGQKVEFLVSFYNNEISEKSEIFDDQFSVERPDGSNFTLKIRSTKLEDSAMYFCASRKTTGTSSETQYFGPGTRLLVL.

This chain joins TRBV6-5 and TRBJ1-5, with D possibly TRBD1 on 5 matching bases. Trimming took 3 bases from V and 4 from J, leaving 10 bases between them. This CDR3 region has 14 residues. Germline values: CDR1 MNHEY, CDR2 SVGAGI. DNA for the CDR3: TGTGCCAGCAGTTATAGGGACCAGAATCAGCCCCAGCATTTT. Translating it yields CASSYRDQNQPQHF.

This clonotype was picked up many times. The genes are TRBV30 and TRBJ2-4, with 9 nucleotides matching TRBD1. This CDR3 comprises 15 residues. Germline CDR1 and CDR2: GTSNPN and SVGIG (reference sequence). The ends lost 1 base at V and 7 bases at J; junction bases unmatched: 8. The CDR3 DNA follows: TGTGCCTGGAGTGACGGACAGGGGCTACGGAACATTCAGTACTTC. It yields the protein CAWSDGQGLRNIQYF.

At least ten counts were recorded for this clonotype. This chain links TRBV12-3 or TRBV12-4 with TRBJ2-7, with D tentatively TRBD1 or TRBD2 (6 bases each). With 4 bases removed from V and 3 bases from J, the gap between germline ends came to 10 bases. The CDR3 contains 13 residues. CDR3 nucleotide sequence: TGTGCCAGCAGTTCCGGAGGGGGCTACGAGCAGTACTTC. Translation gives CASSSGGGYEQYF.

This chain connects TRBV6-1 to TRBJ2-7; D remains ambiguous. In germline, CDR1 is MNHNS, CDR2 SASEGT. The length of the CDR3 is 15 residues. Trimming pared 2 bases from V and 0 bases from J, leaving 11 bases between. The CDR3, as DNA: TGTGCCAGCAGTGAACCCCGGACGGGCTCCTACGAGCAGTACTTC. This gives the protein CASSEPRTGSYEQYF.

This clonotype was recorded at least ten times. The J gene is TRBJ2-2, the V gene TRBV10-3, with 12 bases matching TRBD2. From germline, CDR1 is ENHRY and CDR2 SYGVKD. Trimming took 5 bases from V and 4 from J; bases not matched to a gene: 8. CDR3 length: 17 residues. The CDR3 here is CAISQTSGGPGTGELFF. The CDR3 coding sequence is TGTGCCATCAGTCAGACTAGCGGGGGTCCAGGCACCGGGGAGCTGTTTTTT.

The rearrangement links TRBV6-1 to TRBJ2-7; 9 bases line up with TRBD1. Germline V gives CDR1 MNHNS, CDR2 SASEGT. This CDR3 region has 13 residues. The ends lost 8 bases at V and 6 bases at J; junction bases unmatched: 8. In DNA form, the CDR3 reads TGTGCCAGCGGGGGGACAGGGAATTTCGAGCAGTACTTC. Protein sequence: CASGGTGNFEQYF.

This clonotype was observed a single time. The genes are TRBV28 and TRBJ2-6; 10 bases are shared with TRBD2. CDR3 size: 13 residues. The germline V gene encodes CDR1 MDHEN and CDR2 SYDVKM. V shed 2 bases and J 15 bases; nucleotides not matched to a gene: 4. CDR3 region: CASSLGASGGLTF. CDR3 coding DNA: TGTGCCAGCAGTTTAGGGGCTAGCGGGGGCCTGACTTTC.

At least ten counts were recorded for this clonotype. V gene TRBV3-1 combines with J gene TRBJ2-7; D is undetermined. CDR3 length: 15 amino acids. From germline, CDR1 is LGHDT and CDR2 YNNKEL (reference sequence). The germline V and J ends were trimmed by 1 base and 1 base, with 11 bases remaining between them. The CDR3 is CASSQASGWSYEQYF. In DNA form, the CDR3 reads TGTGCCAGCAGCCAAGCATCCGGGTGGTCCTACGAGCAGTACTTC.

Ten or more counts support this clonotype. The chain uses TRBV7-2 and TRBJ2-7, with D hard to call. Per germline, CDR1 SGHTA and CDR2 FQGNSA. The CDR3 loop spans 12 amino acids. V lost 2 bases, J lost 2 bases, and 4 bases lay in between. The CDR3 loop reads CASSLLTYEQYF. The CDR3, as DNA: TGTGCCAGCAGCTTACTTACCTACGAGCAGTACTTC.

This clonotype was seen repeatedly, ten times or more. The J gene is TRBJ1-1, the V gene TRBV9, with a weak D call TRBD1 (6 bases). Trimming removed 4 bases from V and 5 bases from J, with 12 bases in between. Germline lookup yields CDR1 SGDLS and CDR2 YYNGEE. The CDR3 is 13 residues long. The CDR3 DNA is TGTGCCAGCAGCATAGGGGGAGGAACTGAAGCTTTCTTT. Translating it yields CASSIGGGTEAFF. The entire variable domain, with the rest obtained from reference TRBV9 and TRBJ1-1, is as follows: DSGVTQTPKHLITATGQRVTLRCSPRSGDLSVYWYQQSLDQGLQFLIQYYNGEERAKGNILERFSAQQFPDLHSELNLSSLELGDSALYFCASSIGGGTEAFFGQGTRLTVV.

This clonotype was picked up many times. The gene calls are TRBV6-5 and TRBJ2-2; the match to TRBD1 covers 7 bases. From germline, CDR1 is MNHEY and CDR2 SVGAGI. This CDR3 is built from 14 residues. V was clipped by 5 bases and J by 0 bases; unmatched bases: 0. The DNA for the CDR3 is TGTGCCAGCAGTCAGGGGGCGAACACCGGGGAGCTGTTTTTT. Protein product: CASSQGANTGELFF.

This clonotype occurred a few times. One end of the junction varies from germline; a read error may be responsible. This rearrangement joins TRBV29-1 to TRBJ2-2; D tentatively reads TRBD1 or TRBD2 (5 bases each). This CDR3 comprises 13 residues. Germline CDR1 SQVTM, CDR2 ANQGSEA. CDR3 DNA: TGCAGCGTTGACCTCGGGACGACCGGGGAGCTGTATTTT. Its protein product is CSVDLGTTGELYF.

This clonotype was counted ten times or more. The CDR3 region is CASSFLEVTGELFF. CDR3 sequence (DNA): TGTGCCAGCAGTTTTCTAGAAGTCACCGGGGAGCTGTTTTTT. The rearrangement uses TRBV6-2 or TRBV6-3 and TRBJ2-2, with D hard to call. Germline loops: CDR1 MNHEY, CDR2 SVGEGT. The CDR3 totals 14 residues. V gave up 4 bases and J gave up 4 bases, with 10 bases separating them.

This clonotype turned up a few times. The chain links TRBV4-2 to TRBJ1-2, with 9 bases aligning to TRBD1. The J segment lost 3 bases and the V segment lost 0 bases, leaving 14 bases of the junction unmatched. Germline V gene data show CDR1 as LGHNA and CDR2 as YNFKEQ. The length of the CDR3 is 19 residues. This CDR3 is CASSQDYSLGDRVDYGYTF. CDR3 sequence (DNA): TGTGCCAGCAGCCAAGACTACTCTTTGGGGGACAGGGTCGACTATGGCTACACCTTC.

For this clonotype: A clone one base away is much larger, so this may be a read error. This rearrangement joins TRBV5-1 to TRBJ2-5; no definite D call. The V end lost 4 bases, the J end lost 2 bases, and 15 bases lay between the germline ends. This CDR3 comprises 15 residues. The germline V gene encodes CDR1 SGHRS and CDR2 YFSETQ. The CDR3 coding sequence is TGCGCCAGCAGCACCCCGTTGACTGCGCAAGAGACCCAGTACTTC. This translates into CASSTPLTAQETQYF.

This sequence joins TRBV10-1 and TRBJ1-5; D is perhaps TRBD1 (6 bases). This CDR3 contains 15 residues. V lost 6 bases and J lost 7, with 19 bases in between. Germline CDR1 reads WNHNN; CDR2 reads SYGVQD (reference sequence). DNA for the CDR3: TGCGCCAGCAGGGTGGCAGGGGCCCCCGGGCAGCCCCAGCATTTT. This translates into CASRVAGAPGQPQHF.

V is TRBV6-5 and J is TRBJ2-5; D perhaps matches TRBD1 (5 bases). Germline values: CDR1 MNHEY, CDR2 SVGAGI. Trimming took 2 bases from V and 4 from J, leaving 8 bases between them. This CDR3 comprises 13 residues. This CDR3 reads CASSYGRVETQYF. CDR3 DNA: TGTGCCAGCAGTTACGGCAGGGTAGAGACCCAGTACTTC.

The sample holds many counts of this clonotype. The chain uses TRBV10-3 and TRBJ1-1; D possibly corresponds to TRBD1 (5 bases). Germline V CDR1 and CDR2: ENHRY, SYGVKD. CDR3 length: 13 amino acids. V was pared by 6 bases and J by 1 base, with 9 bases between. The CDR3 coding sequence is TGTGCCATCAGGAGAGGGGAGAACACTGAAGCTTTCTTT. Its translation: CAIRRGENTEAFF.

Ten or more counts support this clonotype. The chain employs TRBV5-1 and TRBJ2-4, with D perhaps TRBD2 (6 bases). V was clipped by 0 bases and J by 0 bases, with 13 bases between them. Germline-derived CDR1 and CDR2 are SGHRS and YFSETQ. The CDR3 totals 17 residues. CDR3 residues: CASSLGNGGIAKNIQYF. CDR3 nucleotide sequence: TGCGCCAGCAGCTTGGGAAATGGCGGGATAGCCAAAAACATTCAGTACTTC.

Ten or more counts support this clonotype. The V and J genes are TRBV5-6 and TRBJ1-1, with 9 bases that match TRBD1. V dropped 0 bases and J dropped 5; count of bases not matched to a gene: 5. The CDR3 runs 15 residues. Germline assignment: CDR1 SGHDT and CDR2 YYEEEE. This CDR3 is CASSLGQGVGTEAFF. The CDR3 DNA follows: TGTGCCAGCAGCTTGGGACAGGGGGTTGGGACTGAAGCTTTCTTT.

This clonotype was detected ten times or more. V and J are TRBV7-9 and TRBJ2-2; D is uncertain. Trimming pared 2 bases from V and 7 bases from J, leaving 5 bases between. CDR1 and CDR2 from the germline V gene are SEHNR and FQNEAQ (reference sequence). The CDR3 runs to 12 residues. This CDR3 is CASSLPYGELFF. The CDR3 DNA follows: TGTGCCAGCAGCTTACCCTACGGGGAGCTGTTTTTT. Supplemented by reference TRBV7-9 and TRBJ2-2, the full variable domain reads DTGVSQNPRHKITKRGQNVTFRCDPISEHNRLYWYRQTLGQGPEFLTYFQNEAQLEKSRLLSDRFSAERPKGSFSTLEIQRTEQGDSAMYLCASSLPYGELFFGEGSRLTVL.

This clonotype has ten or more counts. The J gene is TRBJ2-3, the V gene TRBV19; no reliable D call. The CDR3 contains 14 residues. Germline lookup yields CDR1 LNHDA and CDR2 SQIVND (reference sequence). Trimming took 8 bases from V and 0 from J, leaving 12 bases between them. CDR3 loop: CASGQDGSTDTQYF. DNA of the CDR3: TGTGCCAGTGGTCAGGACGGTAGCACAGATACGCAGTATTTT. The full variable domain, in which reference TRBV19 and TRBJ2-3 provide the parts outside the CDR3, is DGGITQSPKYLFRKEGQNVTLSCEQNLNHDAMYWYRQDPGQGLRLIYYSQIVNDFQKGDIAEGYSVSREKKESFPLTVTSAQKNPTAFYLCASGQDGSTDTQYFGPGTRLTVL.

Ten or more counts support this clonotype. The V and J genes are TRBV19 and TRBJ2-6; D might be TRBD2 (5 bases). In germline, CDR1 is LNHDA, CDR2 SQIVND (reference sequence). The V end lost 10 bases, the J end lost 1 base, and 17 bases lay between the germline ends. This CDR3 has 16 amino acids. In DNA, the CDR3 is TGTGCCACCGCTAGCCAGGCGGCGTCTGGGGCCAACGTCCTGACTTTC. Translated: CATASQAASGANVLTF.

CDR3 DNA: TGTGCCAGCAGACCACTTGGTCACCAAGGAACCCAGTACTTC. It codes for CASRPLGHQGTQYF. The genes are TRBV28 and TRBJ2-5; D is unresolved. V gave up 6 bases and J gave up 8 bases, with 19 bases separating them. CDR1 is MDHEN, CDR2 SYDVKM, per germline. The CDR3 length is 14 residues.